These T cell receptor beta chains were read from a single sample in a study of blood T cell repertoires in COVID-19. Data came from immunoSEQ multiplex PCR; TCRdb stores just in-frame clones and leaves some out. The table has hundreds of thousands of clones, about 87% seen once; the top ten hold 0.95% to 1.5%. Sequences were obtained from PBMCs or T cells enriched from blood (not recorded which). The receptor set was obtained from a woman between 40 and 55 years old with acute COVID-19. CDR3s include the opening cysteine and the closing phenylalanine or tryptophan. The order of the fields is clone size, J gene, V gene, D gene, CDR3 protein, CDR3 DNA. A D gene is named only where the DNA matches it firmly. The size of a clone is reported for some rows only, either as once, few or many, or as a class for expanded clones.

size: NA; J: TRBJ1-5; V: TRBV29-1; D: NA; CDR3: CSVAQGYNQPQHF; DNA: TGCAGCGTTGCGCAGGGTTACAATCAGCCCCAGCATTTT
size: NA; J: TRBJ2-5; V: TRBV5-1; D: NA; CDR3: CASSFQVVEETQYF; DNA: TGCGCCAGCAGCTTCCAGGTGGTGGAAGAGACCCAGTACTTC
size: NA; J: TRBJ1-4; V: TRBV6-5; D: NA; CDR3: CASSYEQADNEKLFF; DNA: TGTGCCAGCAGTTACGAACAGGCAGATAATGAAAAACTGTTTTTT
size: NA; J: TRBJ2-7; V: TRBV30; D: TRBD2; CDR3: CAWSGPGGDEQYF; DNA: TGTGCCTGGAGCGGTCCGGGGGGGGACGAGCAGTACTTC
size: NA; J: TRBJ2-5; V: TRBV11-2; D: NA; CDR3: CASSLGISGQETQYF; DNA: TGTGCCAGCAGCTTAGGGATTAGCGGCCAAGAGACCCAGTACTTC
size: NA; J: TRBJ1-1; V: TRBV5-1; D: NA; CDR3: CASSQGQTYTEAFF; DNA: TGCGCCAGCAGTCAAGGACAGACTTACACTGAAGCTTTCTTT
size: NA; J: TRBJ2-2; V: TRBV6-5; D: NA; CDR3: CASSYSDYPTGELFF; DNA: TGTGCCAGCAGTTACTCGGACTACCCCACCGGGGAGCTGTTTTTT
size: NA; J: TRBJ1-6; V: TRBV19; D: TRBD1; CDR3: CASSMGTGGGGSPLHF; DNA: TGTGCCAGTAGTATGGGGACAGGCGGCGGGGGTTCACCCCTCCACTTT
size: NA; J: TRBJ1-1; V: TRBV2; D: TRBD1; CDR3: CASSVGQGIAEAFF; DNA: TGTGCCAGCAGCGTGGGACAGGGGATTGCTGAAGCTTTCTTT
size: NA; J: TRBJ2-1; V: TRBV10-3; D: TRBD2; CDR3: CAIGLAGAMDEQFF; DNA: TGTGCCATAGGACTAGCGGGAGCTATGGATGAGCAGTTCTTC
size: once; J: TRBJ1-3; V: TRBV5-5; D: NA; CDR3: CASSLQGNSGNTIYF; DNA: TGTGCCAGCAGCTTGCAGGGGAACTCTGGAAACACCATATATTTT
size: NA; J: TRBJ1-5; V: TRBV19; D: NA; CDR3: CASTDSLSNQPQHF; DNA: TGTGCCAGTACTGACAGTTTAAGCAATCAGCCCCAGCATTTT
size: once; J: TRBJ1-2; V: TRBV7-7; D: TRBD1; CDR3: CASSPWTGGNYGYTF; DNA: TGTGCTAGCAGCCCCTGGACAGGAGGGAACTATGGCTACACCTTC
size: NA; J: TRBJ2-2; V: TRBV4-2; D: NA; CDR3: CASSQESWPANTGELFF; DNA: TGTGCCAGCAGCCAAGAATCGTGGCCCGCGAACACCGGGGAGCTGTTTTTT
size: NA; J: TRBJ2-1; V: TRBV15; D: TRBD2; CDR3: CATGRDYPNNEQFF; DNA: TGTGCCACCGGCCGGGACTACCCCAACAATGAGCAGTTCTTC
size: NA; J: TRBJ2-5; V: TRBV29-1; D: NA; CDR3: CSVESGQETQYF; DNA: TGCAGCGTTGAATCAGGACAAGAGACCCAGTACTTC
size: NA; J: TRBJ1-1; V: TRBV5-4; D: NA; CDR3: CASSLAPIAVGGASEAFF; DNA: TGTGCCAGCAGTTTGGCCCCGATAGCAGTGGGTGGTGCGAGTGAAGCTTTCTTT
size: NA; J: TRBJ1-1; V: TRBV19; D: TRBD1; CDR3: CASSITKGAGSTEAFF; DNA: TGTGCCAGTAGTATCACAAAGGGGGCCGGAAGCACTGAAGCTTTCTTT
size: NA; J: TRBJ1-2; V: TRBV6-5; D: TRBD1; CDR3: CASSQRDRDYGYTF; DNA: TGTGCCAGCAGCCAGAGAGACAGGGACTATGGCTACACCTTC
size: few; J: TRBJ1-4; V: TRBV6-1; D: NA; CDR3: CASSGTGTQFDATNEKLFF; DNA: TGTGCCAGCAGTGGGACCGGGACACAGTTCGATGCAACTAATGAAAAACTGTTTTTT
size: NA; J: TRBJ2-3; V: TRBV5-1; D: NA; CDR3: CASSLDILPDTQYF; DNA: TGCGCCAGCAGCTTGGACATCCTGCCAGATACGCAGTATTTT
size: NA; J: TRBJ1-4; V: TRBV7-2; D: TRBD1; CDR3: CASSTTGRSEKLFF; DNA: TGTGCCAGCAGCACGACAGGGCGGTCTGAAAAACTGTTTTTT
size: NA; J: TRBJ1-1; V: TRBV11-3; D: NA; CDR3: CASSQMGQGGTEAFF; DNA: TGTGCCAGCAGCCAAATGGGGCAGGGCGGCACTGAAGCTTTCTTT
size: once; J: TRBJ1-3; V: TRBV5-1; D: NA; CDR3: CASSIGASGNTIYF; DNA: TGCGCCAGCAGCATAGGGGCGTCTGGAAACACCATATATTTT
size: NA; J: TRBJ1-1; V: TRBV10-3; D: TRBD1; CDR3: CAIRVQGGEAFF; DNA: TGTGCCATCAGGGTACAGGGGGGAGAAGCTTTCTTT
size: NA; J: TRBJ2-7; V: TRBV29-1; D: TRBD2; CDR3: CSVQGLDNYEQYF; DNA: TGCAGCGTCCAGGGACTAGATAACTACGAGCAGTACTTC
size: NA; J: TRBJ2-1; V: TRBV5-4; D: TRBD2; CDR3: CASSLAGGPYEQFF; DNA: TGTGCCAGCAGCTTAGCGGGAGGGCCATATGAGCAGTTCTTC
size: NA; J: TRBJ2-1; V: TRBV28; D: NA; CDR3: CASSQQGIHEQFF; DNA: TGTGCCAGCAGCCAACAGGGTATTCATGAGCAGTTCTTC
size: NA; J: TRBJ1-5; V: TRBV7-9; D: NA; CDR3: CAWGGSNQPQHF; DNA: TGTGCCTGGGGGGGGAGCAATCAGCCCCAGCATTTT
size: NA; J: TRBJ2-1; V: TRBV3-1/TRBV3-2; D: TRBD1; CDR3: CASSPQGFEQFF; DNA: TGTGCCAGCAGCCCACAGGGGTTTGAGCAGTTCTTC